This note documents a single T cell receptor (beta chain) sequence. This record belongs to a study of blood T cell repertoires in COVID-19. Overall study context: Samples representing acute and convalescent COVID-19 were sourced from the United States, Italy and Spain.

This CDR3 is 12 amino acids long. Looked up from germline, CDR1 is SNHLY and CDR2 is FYNNEI. The V and J ends lost 6 bases and 3 bases respectively, with 9 bases between them. Profiling relied on immunoSEQ multiplex PCR, and the TCRdb table lists in-frame clones only, not all of them. Here the sample spans some 180,000 clones, about 85% being singletons. Seattle patient enrollment occurred during active infection, with longitudinal follow-up thereafter. This sequence originates from a woman of 80 years or more with COVID-19, enrolled during active disease. Sequenced material: peripheral blood. V and J are TRBV2 and TRBJ2-7, with a weak D call TRBD1 (5 bases). The CDR3 protein is CASRPQGYEQYF. Written as DNA, the CDR3 is TGTGCCAGCAGACCTCAGGGCTACGAGCAGTACTTC.